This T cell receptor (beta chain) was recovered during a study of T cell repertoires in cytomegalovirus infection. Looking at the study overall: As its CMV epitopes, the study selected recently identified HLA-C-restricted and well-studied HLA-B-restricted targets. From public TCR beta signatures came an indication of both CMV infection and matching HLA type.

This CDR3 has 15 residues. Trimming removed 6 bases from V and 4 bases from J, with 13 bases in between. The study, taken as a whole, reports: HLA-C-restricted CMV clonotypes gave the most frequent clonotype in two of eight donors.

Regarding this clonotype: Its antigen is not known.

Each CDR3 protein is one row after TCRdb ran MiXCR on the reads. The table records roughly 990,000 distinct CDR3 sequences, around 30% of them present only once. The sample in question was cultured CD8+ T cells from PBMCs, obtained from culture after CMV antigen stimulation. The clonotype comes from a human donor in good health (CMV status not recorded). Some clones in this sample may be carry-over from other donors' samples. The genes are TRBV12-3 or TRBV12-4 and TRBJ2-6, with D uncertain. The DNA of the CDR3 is TGTGCCAGCAGCCCCCCGGGCCGGGGGGCCAACGTCCTGACTTTC. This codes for CASSPPGRGANVLTF.